The count of the clone carrying this T cell receptor (beta chain) is one. These data originate in a study of blood T cell repertoires in COVID-19. As handled by the study authors: Estimation of nucleated cell counts was performed using reference gene primer amplification. Method: immunoSEQ multiplex PCR; TCRdb's copy keeps in-frame clones and lacks some. That table is the source of V, J and clone size, and D and trimming were worked out from the DNA. The sample consists of 95,000 to 150,000 clones, 55% to 75% of them appearing once. The specimen sequenced was peripheral blood. The source is a human donor with acute or convalescent COVID-19. The donor label of this sample is uncertain.

In DNA form, the CDR3 reads TGTGCCACCAGGTCGGGGGGGGCAGATACGCAGTATTTT. Translating gives CATRSGGADTQYF. This chain connects TRBV25-1 to TRBJ2-3; 8 bases are shared with TRBD2. CDR1 and CDR2 from the germline V gene are MGHDK and SYGVNS. V was pared by 10 bases and J by 4 bases, with 7 bases of the junction left unmatched. The CDR3 is made up of 13 amino acids.